The TCR beta chain described here comes from a study of tumor-infiltrating lymphocytes in primary liver carcinoma. Study details: Every sample contained roughly 3.65 to 7.5 million productive TCRbeta reads, and these numbers were similar from one tissue type to another.

Study-wide results and caveats: The 250 largest clones made up significantly more of tumor than blood repertoires (p = 0.039). Merely about 7-25% of top clones occurred in all five tumor regions.

It was from 20-30 mg of unsorted bulk tissue that RNA and DNA were co-extracted. Resecting the tumor surgically was how the patients' primary liver carcinoma was treated. Production of TCR beta cDNA used 500 ng total RNA together with a constant-region primer. Three rounds of nested multiplex PCR with slightly modified ARM-PCR produced TCR beta libraries. It was with TRBV1-TRBV30 forward primers and a C-beta reverse primer that the first two PCR rounds were run, at about 9 cycles each. One entry per CDR3 protein, called by TCRdb with MiXCR from the multiplex PCR reads. The sample records approximately 73,000 distinct CDR3 sequences, around 75% being singletons. The CDR3 contains 14 residues. The germline gives CDR1 MDHEN, CDR2 SYDVKM. Trimming stripped 5 bases from V and 6 bases from J, with 14 bases between. A word on this clonotype: Antigen: not known.

The source of this sequence is a woman aged 60-75 years with primary liver carcinoma and hepatitis B virus infection. V and J are TRBV28 and TRBJ2-1; D is unclear. Sample: liver tumor tissue from sampling region 4. Subset reported: tumor region T4, right-lateral pole. The CDR3 nucleotides are TGTGCCAGCAGTCCCCCGTTTGGTGGCAATGAGCAGTTCTTC. Encoded protein: CASSPPFGGNEQFF.